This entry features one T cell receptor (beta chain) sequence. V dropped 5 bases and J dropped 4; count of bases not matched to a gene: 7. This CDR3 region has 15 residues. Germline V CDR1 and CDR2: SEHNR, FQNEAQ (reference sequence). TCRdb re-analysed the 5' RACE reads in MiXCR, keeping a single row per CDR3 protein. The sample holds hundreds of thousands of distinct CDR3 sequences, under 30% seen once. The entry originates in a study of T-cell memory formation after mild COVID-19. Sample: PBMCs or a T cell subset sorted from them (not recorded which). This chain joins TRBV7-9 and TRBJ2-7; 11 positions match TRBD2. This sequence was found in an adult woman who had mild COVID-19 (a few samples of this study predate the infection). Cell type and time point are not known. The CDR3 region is CASSGALAGVYEQYF. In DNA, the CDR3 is TGTGCCAGCAGCGGGGCACTAGCGGGGGTTTACGAGCAGTACTTC.